This passage covers 14 T cell receptor beta chains from one sample sequenced in a study of OX40 agonist ivuxolimab in advanced cancers. The assay was immunoSEQ multiplex PCR, and TCRdb's table has in-frame clones only and misses some. The sample records tens of thousands of clones, 88% being singletons. This sample comprised CD4+ or CD8+ T cells sorted from blood, obtained in a trial of the OX40 agonist ivuxolimab. Receptors were obtained from an adult with an advanced solid tumor such as melanoma, head and neck, liver or kidney cancer.

The gene calls are TRBV18 and TRBJ1-1; D unclear. The CDR3 extends over 13 amino acids. Germline V CDR1 and CDR2: KGHSH, LQKENI. V dropped 2 bases and J dropped 9 bases, with 13 bases sitting between them. The CDR3 DNA reads TGTGCCAGCTCACCAACTGTCAACCCGAAAGCTTTCTTT. Amino acid sequence: CASSPTVNPKAFF.

Concerning this clone itself: Other DNA sequences in this specimen translate into the identical CDR3. The genes are TRBV7-9 and TRBJ2-3; a weak D match, TRBD1 (6 bases). The V gene's germline CDR1 is SEHNR and CDR2 FQNEAQ (reference sequence). The CDR3 loop spans 13 amino acids. Trimming removed 5 bases from V and 4 bases from J, with 10 bases in between. The DNA of the CDR3 is TGTGCCAGCAGCCCCAGGGGCCCAGATACGCAGTATTTT. Translated: CASSPRGPDTQYF.

The gene calls are TRBV28 and TRBJ1-5; no firm D call. This CDR3 region has 12 residues. Trimming pared 5 bases from V and 4 bases from J, leaving 6 bases between. The V gene's germline CDR1 is MDHEN and CDR2 SYDVKM. CDR3 sequence reads: CASSGVNQPQHF. For the CDR3, the DNA is TGTGCCAGCAGTGGGGTGAATCAGCCCCAGCATTTT.

The V gene is TRBV29-1, the J gene TRBJ2-7, with D perhaps matching TRBD2 (6 bases). Germline CDR1 SQVTM, CDR2 ANQGSEA. V lost 4 bases to trimming and J lost 1 base, with 14 bases between them. This CDR3 has 14 residues. For the CDR3, the DNA is TGCAGCGTTGCGGATGGGACTCATTCCTACGAGCAGTACTTC. Amino acids: CSVADGTHSYEQYF.

DNA for the CDR3: TGTGCCAGCTCACCACCGGCGGGCGCGATATTCGGGGAGCTGTTTTTT. This encodes CASSPPAGAIFGELFF. The gene calls are TRBV18 and TRBJ2-2; perhaps TRBD2 as D (5 bases). There are 16 residues in the CDR3. Germline CDR1 KGHSH, CDR2 LQKENI. Trimming took 0 bases from V and 7 from J, leaving 15 bases between them.

The chain is built from TRBV15 and TRBJ1-2; D is possibly TRBD1 (5 bases). The CDR3 has 14 residues. V lost 3 bases and J lost 2, with 10 bases in between. The germline V gene has CDR1 LNHNV and CDR2 YYDKDF (reference sequence). CDR3 bases: TGTGCCACCAGCAGGCCGGGGCAAAACTATGGCTACACCTTC. It translates to CATSRPGQNYGYTF.

This chain uses TRBV27 with TRBJ1-1; D gene uncertain. Per germline, CDR1 MNHEY and CDR2 SMNVEV (reference sequence). CDR3 length: 16 residues. Trimming cost V 2 bases and J 1 base, with 14 bases left between them. The CDR3, as DNA: TGTGCCAGCAGTTTAGACTGGGCAGGACGGAACACTGAAGCTTTCTTT. Amino acid sequence: CASSLDWAGRNTEAFF.

Points on this clone: This CDR3 fails to terminate in the conserved phenylalanine or tryptophan, so it likely reflects a read error. The CDR3 here is CASSFGQGGSPLHL. DNA for the CDR3: TGCGCCAGCAGCTTTGGACAGGGCGGTTCACCCCTCCACCTT. The gene calls are TRBV5-1 and TRBJ1-6; 8 bases are shared with TRBD1. With V trimmed by 2 bases and J by 9 bases, 4 bases remained unmatched. Germline V CDR1 and CDR2: SGHRS, YFSETQ. CDR3 size: 14 residues.

In the case of this clone: It is likely a read error, because the conserved phenylalanine at the end of the CDR3 is missing. The rearrangement uses TRBV4-1 and TRBJ1-6, with D perhaps matching TRBD1 (5 bases). The CDR3 has 15 amino acids. CDR1 MGHRA and CDR2 YSYEKL come from the germline V gene. The V and J ends lost 0 bases and 8 bases respectively, with 11 bases between them. This chain's CDR3 is CASSQDRDAYSPLHL. The CDR3 coding sequence is TGCGCCAGCAGCCAAGATCGGGACGCTTATTCACCCCTCCACCTT.

This chain links TRBV2 with TRBJ1-6; unclear D gene. Per germline, CDR1 SNHLY and CDR2 FYNNEI. V shed 6 bases and J shed 7 bases, with 22 bases lying between them. There are 17 residues in the CDR3. The CDR3 protein is CASRAEWLPTMNSPLHF. For the CDR3, the DNA is TGTGCCAGCAGGGCCGAATGGCTGCCGACAATGAATTCACCCCTCCACTTT.

The chain uses TRBV4-2 and TRBJ2-1, with a weak D call TRBD2 (7 bases). CDR1 LGHNA and CDR2 YNFKEQ come from the germline V gene. With 1 base removed from V and 0 bases from J, the gap between germline ends came to 25 bases. CDR3 size: 21 residues. The CDR3 reads CASSQGAGARISVGSYNEQFF. DNA of the CDR3: TGTGCCAGCAGCCAAGGTGCGGGGGCCAGGATCAGTGTAGGCTCCTACAATGAGCAGTTCTTC.

The V and J genes are TRBV5-4 and TRBJ2-7, with D tentatively TRBD1 or TRBD2 (5 bases each). Germline V CDR1 and CDR2: SGHNT, YYREEE (reference sequence). This CDR3 region has 15 residues. Trimming removed 2 bases at V and 1 base at J, with 13 bases between. CDR3 residues: CASSFRGRKSYEQYF. In DNA, the CDR3 is TGTGCCAGCAGCTTTCGGGGCAGGAAGTCCTACGAGCAGTACTTC.

The gene calls are TRBV7-9 and TRBJ1-2; D uncertain. V was shortened by 8 bases and J by 4 bases, with 14 bases between the two germline ends. The V gene's germline CDR1 is SEHNR and CDR2 FQNEAQ (reference sequence). CDR3 length equals 13 residues. CDR3 loop: CASGGAVGYGYTF. DNA of the CDR3: TGTGCCAGCGGTGGAGCTGTTGGCTATGGCTACACCTTC.

The chain is built from TRBV6-5 and TRBJ1-2; possible D gene TRBD1, 6 bases. The CDR3 spans 14 residues. Germline V gene lookup returns CDR1 MNHEY and CDR2 SVGAGI. The V and J ends lost 2 bases and 4 bases respectively, with 11 bases between them. The CDR3 here is CASSYLGGPYGYTF. In DNA, the CDR3 is TGTGCCAGCAGTTACCTAGGGGGGCCCTATGGCTACACCTTC.